This TCR beta chain stems from a study of blood T cell repertoires in COVID-19. Study details: Collection of acute and convalescent COVID-19 samples took place in the United States, Italy and Spain.

The assay was immunoSEQ multiplex PCR, and TCRdb's table has in-frame clones only and misses some. The table shows 250,000 to 300,000 clones, with around 89% occurring only once. Per germline, CDR1 SQVTM and CDR2 ANQGSEA. V lost 7 bases and J 5 bases, leaving 11 bases between the germline ends. This CDR3 spans 12 amino acids. V is TRBV29-1 and J is TRBJ2-2; possibly TRBD1 for D (6 bases). This clonotype was obtained from a woman in her twenties or thirties who had recovered from COVID-19. The specimen was peripheral blood. The DNA for the CDR3 is TGCAGCGCTTACAGGGTTACCGGGGAGCTGTTTTTT. As protein: CSAYRVTGELFF.